This T cell receptor (beta chain) was sequenced in a study of regulatory T cells in long-lasting Graves disease. Time point noted: newly diagnosed GD, antithyroid drugs for less than 3 months. The TCR library was made from RNA extracted from PBMCs. The CDR3 is made up of 16 amino acids. Trimming at V came to 3 bases and at J to 3 bases, leaving 8 bases not matched to a gene. CDR1 is LNHDA and CDR2 is SQIVND in the germline V gene (reference sequence). Building of the TCR beta libraries involved iRepertoire HTBI primers and Arm-PCR of CDR3 regions. MiXCR was run by TCRdb on the multiplex PCR reads, yielding one entry per CDR3 protein. The sample includes just over 600,000 distinct CDR3 sequences, 16% of them seen just once. These same data were also listed under a study on T cells in Graves' hyperthyroidism and ophthalmopathy.

The sample in question was peripheral blood mononuclear cells (PBMCs), obtained at new diagnosis, from a patient treated with antithyroid drugs. The V call is TRBV19, the J call TRBJ1-1; TRBD1 matches 9 bases. The clonotype was recovered from a woman younger than 45 with Graves disease. The CDR3: CASSMVGTGIDTEAFF. The CDR3 DNA reads TGTGCCAGTAGTATGGTAGGGACAGGGATTGACACTGAAGCTTTCTTT. Using reference TRBV19 and TRBJ1-1 for the parts outside the CDR3, the full variable domain is DGGITQSPKYLFRKEGQNVTLSCEQNLNHDAMYWYRQDPGQGLRLIYYSQIVNDFQKGDIAEGYSVSREKKESFPLTVTSAQKNPTAFYLCASSMVGTGIDTEAFFGQGTRLTVV.